Below, one T cell receptor (beta chain) is given with its context. These data originate in a study of T cell changes during pregnancy in multiple sclerosis. This table comes from immunoSEQ multiplex PCR, and its TCRdb copy is limited to in-frame clones, with some not included. This sample has roughly 49,000 clones, with approximately 95% found just once. The CDR3 sequence is 15 residues long. Germline CDR1 reads SGDLS; CDR2 reads YYNGEE. Trimming pared 3 bases from V and 0 bases from J, leaving 10 bases between. The TCR originated in a female donor with multiple sclerosis, enrolled in a pregnancy study. This chain links TRBV9 with TRBJ2-1; D is possibly TRBD2 (5 bases). This material consisted of CD8+ T cells from peripheral blood mononuclear cells, taken in the first trimester of pregnancy. The CDR3 loop is CASSASGSSYNEQFF. CDR3 sequence (DNA): TGTGCCAGCAGCGCAAGCGGTAGCTCCTACAATGAGCAGTTCTTC.